This is a list of T cell receptor beta chains from one sample in a study of cytomegalovirus exposure and HLA in healthy donors. Sequencing was performed with immunoSEQ multiplex PCR; in TCRdb, only in-frame clones are kept and a portion is missing. The sample lists under 200,000 clones, roughly four fifths occurring once. The sequencing input was PBMCs. These receptor sequences come from a female donor in good health and CMV-seronegative. Each CDR3 is given with its conserved first and last residue. The order of the fields is CDR3 DNA, CDR3 protein, D gene, V gene, clone size, J gene. D genes are given only for firm matches. Clone size is shown for a subset of rows, as once, few, many or a class of expanded clone.

CDR3nt: TGTGCCAGTAGTATATCGAGGGATTGGAAGCCTCGCGCTGAAGCTTTCTTT; CDR3aa: CASSISRDWKPRAEAFF; d_gene: -; v_gene: TRBV19; abundance: few; j_gene: TRBJ1-1
CDR3nt: TGCGCCAGCAGCCGACAGAACACTGAAGCTTTCTTT; CDR3aa: CASSRQNTEAFF; d_gene: -; v_gene: TRBV4-1; abundance: once; j_gene: TRBJ1-1
CDR3nt: TGCGCCAGCAGCCAAATAGGGGCAGCCAGTGAGCAGTACTTC; CDR3aa: CASSQIGAASEQYF; d_gene: -; v_gene: TRBV4-1; abundance: -; j_gene: TRBJ2-7
CDR3nt: TGCGCCAGCAGCCAAGACCTCAGGACCGGTCAGGGTGAAAAACTGTTTTTT; CDR3aa: CASSQDLRTGQGEKLFF; d_gene: -; v_gene: TRBV4-3; abundance: -; j_gene: TRBJ1-4
CDR3nt: TGTGCCAGTAGTATCGGGTCGGAGGGTGAAAAACTGTTTTTT; CDR3aa: CASSIGSEGEKLFF; d_gene: -; v_gene: TRBV19; abundance: -; j_gene: TRBJ1-4
CDR3nt: TGTGCCAGCAGTTTCGCGATTTCCTACGAGCAGTACTTC; CDR3aa: CASSFAISYEQYF; d_gene: -; v_gene: TRBV28; abundance: once; j_gene: TRBJ2-7
CDR3nt: TGCGCCAGCAGCCAAGATCGGCAGGGTCAAGAGACCCAGTACTTC; CDR3aa: CASSQDRQGQETQYF; d_gene: -; v_gene: TRBV4-3; abundance: -; j_gene: TRBJ2-5
CDR3nt: TGTGCCAGCAGGACAGGGGAGGGGAAGAACACTGAAGCTTTCTTT; CDR3aa: CASRTGEGKNTEAFF; d_gene: TRBD1; v_gene: TRBV6-4; abundance: -; j_gene: TRBJ1-1
CDR3nt: TGCGCCAGCAGCCAAGAAGGTTCATCCGGGGATGAACAGTTCTTC; CDR3aa: CASSQEGSSGDEQFF; d_gene: -; v_gene: TRBV4-3; abundance: -; j_gene: TRBJ2-1
CDR3nt: TGTGCCAGCAGCTACAATACTAGGGGGGAGACCCAGTACTTC; CDR3aa: CASSYNTRGETQYF; d_gene: -; v_gene: TRBV2; abundance: -; j_gene: TRBJ2-5
CDR3nt: TGCGCCAGCAGCCAAGATCGGGTTAACACTGAAGCTTTCTTT; CDR3aa: CASSQDRVNTEAFF; d_gene: -; v_gene: TRBV4-3; abundance: few; j_gene: TRBJ1-1
CDR3nt: TGTGCCAGCAGCCAGACAGGCCGTACCTCGTACTTC; CDR3aa: CASSQTGRTSYF; d_gene: -; v_gene: TRBV25-1; abundance: -; j_gene: TRBJ2-5
CDR3nt: TGCGCCAGCAGCCTCCATGGGACAGGGGATTCCGGCTATGGCTACACCTTC; CDR3aa: CASSLHGTGDSGYGYTF; d_gene: TRBD1; v_gene: TRBV4-1; abundance: -; j_gene: TRBJ1-2
CDR3nt: TGTGCCAGCAGCTTAGCGGTAGCGGGGGTATTTGAGCAGTTCTTC; CDR3aa: CASSLAVAGVFEQFF; d_gene: TRBD2; v_gene: TRBV7-2; abundance: once; j_gene: TRBJ2-1
CDR3nt: TGTGCCAGCTCACCAAGGACAAGGGACATGAACACTGAAGCTTTCTTT; CDR3aa: CASSPRTRDMNTEAFF; d_gene: -; v_gene: TRBV18; abundance: -; j_gene: TRBJ1-1
CDR3nt: TGTGCCAGCAGCTTAGGGAGACTAGCGGGAGCCCCCTACGAGCAGTACTTC; CDR3aa: CASSLGRLAGAPYEQYF; d_gene: TRBD2; v_gene: TRBV7-8; abundance: few; j_gene: TRBJ2-7
CDR3nt: TGTGCCAGCAGCCTCAACCGGGACAGCGGAGGCTACACCTTC; CDR3aa: CASSLNRDSGGYTF; d_gene: TRBD1; v_gene: TRBV7-2; abundance: -; j_gene: TRBJ1-2
CDR3nt: TGTGCCAGCAGACCTGACAGGGGTGTAGATACGCAGTATTTT; CDR3aa: CASRPDRGVDTQYF; d_gene: TRBD1; v_gene: TRBV28; abundance: -; j_gene: TRBJ2-3
CDR3nt: TGCAGCGGTGGACAGTTGAACACTGAAGCTTTCTTT; CDR3aa: CSGGQLNTEAFF; d_gene: -; v_gene: TRBV29-1; abundance: -; j_gene: TRBJ1-1
CDR3nt: TGTGCCTGGGGACAGGTAGCTTCGGATGGCTACACCTTC; CDR3aa: CAWGQVASDGYTF; d_gene: TRBD1; v_gene: TRBV30; abundance: -; j_gene: TRBJ1-2
CDR3nt: TGCGCCAGCAGCTTGCGGGGCTATGGCTACACCTTC; CDR3aa: CASSLRGYGYTF; d_gene: -; v_gene: TRBV5-1; abundance: once; j_gene: TRBJ1-2
CDR3nt: TGTGCCAGCAGCGAGCCGGACAGCCAAGAGACCCAGTACTTC; CDR3aa: CASSEPDSQETQYF; d_gene: -; v_gene: TRBV9; abundance: few; j_gene: TRBJ2-5
CDR3nt: TGTGCCAGTAGTACCCCTCTAGCGGGTCATTACAATGAGCAGTTCTTC; CDR3aa: CASSTPLAGHYNEQFF; d_gene: TRBD2; v_gene: TRBV19; abundance: -; j_gene: TRBJ2-1
CDR3nt: TGTGCCACCAGCAGAGATAAGGGGCGCAACGAGCAGTACTTC; CDR3aa: CATSRDKGRNEQYF; d_gene: -; v_gene: TRBV15; abundance: -; j_gene: TRBJ2-7
CDR3nt: TGTGCCAGCAGCAAGTCTAGCGTAAGCACAGATACGCAGTATTTT; CDR3aa: CASSKSSVSTDTQYF; d_gene: -; v_gene: TRBV6-5; abundance: -; j_gene: TRBJ2-3
CDR3nt: TGTGCCAGCAGTGCCCCTTCAGGGGGCTTCTACAATGAGCAGTTCTTC; CDR3aa: CASSAPSGGFYNEQFF; d_gene: TRBD1; v_gene: TRBV28; abundance: -; j_gene: TRBJ2-1
CDR3nt: TGTGCCACCAGCAGAGAGACCTCGCTACAGGGGGTTTTTAACTATGGCTACACCTTC; CDR3aa: CATSRETSLQGVFNYGYTF; d_gene: TRBD1; v_gene: TRBV15; abundance: few; j_gene: TRBJ1-2
CDR3nt: TGCGCCAGCAGCAGCCGGGCAGACGGGGGTACCGGGGAGCTGTTTTTT; CDR3aa: CASSSRADGGTGELFF; d_gene: -; v_gene: TRBV4-3; abundance: -; j_gene: TRBJ2-2
CDR3nt: TGTGCCAGCAGCTCTTGGACAGTAACGGAGAATGAAAAACTGTTTTTT; CDR3aa: CASSSWTVTENEKLFF; d_gene: -; v_gene: TRBV7-9; abundance: few; j_gene: TRBJ1-4
CDR3nt: TGTGCCAGCAGTGAAGGAGGGGGAGTAAACACCATATATTTT; CDR3aa: CASSEGGGVNTIYF; d_gene: -; v_gene: TRBV6-1; abundance: -; j_gene: TRBJ1-3
CDR3nt: TGTGCCAGCAGTTCGCCGGGACTAGGGCGAGATACGCAGTATTTT; CDR3aa: CASSSPGLGRDTQYF; d_gene: TRBD2; v_gene: TRBV6-5; abundance: -; j_gene: TRBJ2-3
CDR3nt: TGTGCCAGCAGCCTAGCCGGGACTAGCGCCTCCTACGAGCAGTACTTC; CDR3aa: CASSLAGTSASYEQYF; d_gene: TRBD2; v_gene: TRBV7-2; abundance: few; j_gene: TRBJ2-7
CDR3nt: TGTGCCAGCAGCTTAGAGAGGGAAGAGACCCAGTACTTC; CDR3aa: CASSLEREETQYF; d_gene: -; v_gene: TRBV13; abundance: few; j_gene: TRBJ2-5
CDR3nt: TGCAGCGCCGCGACAGAGGTTCATGGCTACACCTTC; CDR3aa: CSAATEVHGYTF; d_gene: -; v_gene: TRBV29-1; abundance: -; j_gene: TRBJ1-2
CDR3nt: TGTGCCAGCAGCCTGGACCGGAGAGGTCAGCCCCAGCATTTT; CDR3aa: CASSLDRRGQPQHF; d_gene: -; v_gene: TRBV5-8; abundance: -; j_gene: TRBJ1-5
CDR3nt: TGCGCCAGCACCTCAGGGGCGGCTAATGAAAAACTGTTTTTT; CDR3aa: CASTSGAANEKLFF; d_gene: -; v_gene: TRBV5-1; abundance: -; j_gene: TRBJ1-4
CDR3nt: TGCAGCGTAGCTGACTTGCGGTCCGGGGAGCTGTTTTTT; CDR3aa: CSVADLRSGELFF; d_gene: -; v_gene: TRBV29-1; abundance: -; j_gene: TRBJ2-2
CDR3nt: TGCGCCAGCAGAAGGGACAGAGATACGCAGTATTTT; CDR3aa: CASRRDRDTQYF; d_gene: TRBD1; v_gene: TRBV5-1; abundance: -; j_gene: TRBJ2-3
CDR3nt: TGTGCCAGCAGTCGGGACTTCATTGAGCAGTTCTTC; CDR3aa: CASSRDFIEQFF; d_gene: -; v_gene: TRBV6-5; abundance: -; j_gene: TRBJ2-1
CDR3nt: TGTGCCAGTAGTGAACAGGGAGGGACAGGGCCGAACACTGAAGCTTTCTTT; CDR3aa: CASSEQGGTGPNTEAFF; d_gene: TRBD1; v_gene: TRBV19; abundance: -; j_gene: TRBJ1-1
CDR3nt: TGTGCCAGCAGCTCCAAGCGGACGGTGAGATCACCCCTCCACTTT; CDR3aa: CASSSKRTVRSPLHF; d_gene: -; v_gene: TRBV7-9; abundance: few; j_gene: TRBJ1-6
CDR3nt: TGCGCCAGCAGCCAAGATCCAGGGGCCTCCTACGAGCAGTACTTC; CDR3aa: CASSQDPGASYEQYF; d_gene: -; v_gene: TRBV4-3; abundance: -; j_gene: TRBJ2-7
CDR3nt: TGTGCCAGCAGTGAATTGGGGACAGGGAGGAACTATGGCTACACCTTC; CDR3aa: CASSELGTGRNYGYTF; d_gene: TRBD1; v_gene: TRBV25-1; abundance: -; j_gene: TRBJ1-2
CDR3nt: TGTGCCAGCAGCTTAGCTTCAGGGGGCGGGGGCTACACCTTC; CDR3aa: CASSLASGGGGYTF; d_gene: TRBD1; v_gene: TRBV11-2; abundance: -; j_gene: TRBJ1-2
CDR3nt: TGCAGCGTTGGGGGACTAGAGTATGGAAATGAGCAGTTCTTC; CDR3aa: CSVGGLEYGNEQFF; d_gene: TRBD2; v_gene: TRBV29-1; abundance: -; j_gene: TRBJ2-1
CDR3nt: TGTGCCAGCAGCCGGAGCCCCGTTAGCACAGATACGCAGTATTTT; CDR3aa: CASSRSPVSTDTQYF; d_gene: -; v_gene: TRBV4-2; abundance: few; j_gene: TRBJ2-3
CDR3nt: TGCGCCAGCAGCCCCCGACAGGGGGTACGGACTGAAGCTTTCTTT; CDR3aa: CASSPRQGVRTEAFF; d_gene: TRBD1; v_gene: TRBV4-3; abundance: -; j_gene: TRBJ1-1